This TCR beta chain was sequenced during a study of response to subunit inactivated influenza vaccine. TCRdb reanalysed the RT-PCR reads using MiXCR and keeps one entry per CDR3 protein. Here the sample spans more than 700,000 distinct CDR3 sequences, about 20% being singletons. Looked up from germline, CDR1 is LGHNA and CDR2 is YSLEER. The CDR3 is 16 amino acids. Trimming pared 0 bases from V and 0 bases from J, leaving 6 bases between. In regard to this clonotype: As yet, its antigen is unknown.

Study-level results: Researchers suggested that each seasonal influenza vaccination recruits few new T cells.

The sequence came from a man aged 45-60 years who received an inactivated influenza vaccine. The V and J genes are TRBV4-3 and TRBJ2-6; unclear D gene. The specimen was PBMCs from blood, collected approximately 5 days after vaccination. DNA of the CDR3: TGCGCCAGCAGCCAAGATTTTAACTCTGGGGCCAACGTCCTGACTTTC. Protein: CASSQDFNSGANVLTF.